This T cell receptor beta chain stems from a study of radiotherapy plus CTLA-4 blockade in lung cancer. General study results and limits: Reported findings show early blood T cell clone dynamics, with interferon-beta, best predicted response.

The data were produced by immunoSEQ multiplex PCR, yet TCRdb's version contains in-frame clones alone and is incomplete. The profile covers fewer than 50,000 clones, with about 86% appearing a single time and approximately 22% taken by the ten largest. Worth noting for this clone: What it binds is unknown.

Trimming stripped 4 bases from V and 0 bases from J, with 7 bases between. The CDR3 contains 13 residues. Germline assignment: CDR1 LNHDA and CDR2 SQIVND (reference sequence). The sequence was obtained from a human donor with non-small cell lung cancer whose response to radiotherapy plus ipilimumab could not be evaluated. The chain recombines TRBV19 with TRBJ2-7; TRBD1 might be the D (6 bases). Sequencing was performed on peripheral blood, taken from a patient treated with radiotherapy plus ipilimumab. The CDR3 sequence: CASSTGDSYEQYF. As DNA, the CDR3 is TGTGCCAGTAGTACAGGGGACTCCTACGAGCAGTACTTC.